The entry below describes one T cell receptor (beta chain). Its antigen is unidentified. The identical CDR3 is also encoded by other nucleotide sequences in the sample. These data are taken from a study of shared clonotypes between healthy human individuals. Study-level background: Used for every donor were three CD4 naive, three CD4 memory, two CD8 naive and one CD8 memory plate. Study findings and constraints: Read depth was anticipated to influence clonotype sharing among donors.

The authors loaded roughly 200 ng DNA, 30,000 to 35,000 T cell genomes, into sorted-subset replicate PCRs. Clones were sequenced by immunoSEQ multiplex PCR, and TCRdb holds only the in-frame ones, with some missing. The data contain some 600,000 clones, approximately 96% of them singletons. With V trimmed by 4 bases and J by 3 bases, 4 bases remained unmatched. Per germline, CDR1 SQVTM and CDR2 ANQGSEA. This CDR3 has 14 amino acids. Only CD45RO-negative cells positively selected for CCR7 counted as naive CD8 cells, so terminally differentiated effector memory CD45RA+ cells were excluded. This chain connects TRBV29-1 to TRBJ2-3, with 10 positions matching TRBD2. Source material: naive CD8+ T cells sorted from blood. The sequence was collected from a woman aged 25 to 39 in good health. The CDR3 sequence: CSVGLAGVTDTQYF. DNA for the CDR3: TGCAGCGTTGGGCTAGCGGGAGTGACAGATACGCAGTATTTT.